The clone carrying this T cell receptor beta chain was observed a handful of times. TCRdb itself ran the RT-PCR reads through MiXCR, one entry per CDR3 protein. The repertoire holds over 900 distinct CDR3 sequences, 35% to 50% seen once, with 33% in the top ten. The data were taken from a study of patients and donors after allogeneic stem cell transplantation. CDR1 SGHTA and CDR2 FQGNSA come from the germline V gene. The CDR3 contains 14 residues. Trimming shortened V by 6 bases and J by 0 bases, and 10 bases separated the two germline ends. The chain uses TRBV7-2 and TRBJ2-3; possibly TRBD2 for D (5 bases). The TCR comes from a human donor who was either an allogeneic HSCT recipient or a stem cell or donor lymphocyte infusion donor (not recorded which). It is not recorded whose cells these are; they may come from a transplant donor. Sequencing input: blood, either unsorted or a sorted T cell fraction (not recorded which). The CDR3 sequence is CASRAGLSTDTQYF. The DNA of the CDR3 is TGTGCCAGCAGGGCGGGCCTTAGCACAGATACGCAGTATTTT. Complete variable domain (other parts from reference TRBV7-2 and TRBJ2-3): GAGVSQSPSNKVTEKGKDVELRCDPISGHTALYWYRQSLGQGLEFLIYFQGNSAPDKSGLPSDRFSAERTGGSVSTLTIQRTQQEDSAVYLCASRAGLSTDTQYFGPGTRLTVL.